This T cell receptor (beta chain) was captured by sequencing in a study of cytomegalovirus exposure and HLA in healthy donors. PCR primers comprised 60 Vbeta and 13 Jbeta primers. Generated by immunoSEQ multiplex PCR, the TCRdb table keeps only in-frame clones and is missing some. The table shows some 100,000 clones, with 70% to 85% occurring only once. Germline V CDR1 and CDR2: SGDLS, YYNGEE. The V end was cut by 0 bases, the J end by 9 bases, with 7 bases between. This CDR3 contains 13 residues. The receptor's source is a woman between 50 and 59 years old in good health and CMV-seropositive. The chain links TRBV9 to TRBJ1-6; D remains ambiguous. Input material: PBMCs. CDR3 amino acids: CASSVDQRSPLHF. The CDR3 DNA reads TGTGCCAGCAGCGTAGATCAGCGTTCACCCCTCCACTTT.